A single sample gave rise to the 31 T cell receptor beta chains below, sequenced in a study of cytomegalovirus exposure and HLA in healthy donors. PCR was performed using 60 Vbeta and 13 Jbeta primers. The assay was immunoSEQ multiplex PCR, and TCRdb's table has in-frame clones only and misses some. The table has over 250,000 clones, 70% to 90% seen once. The specimen was PBMCs. The source is a man aged 40-50 years in good health and CMV-seropositive.

The chain carries TRBV28 and TRBJ2-7, with TRBD2 identical over 13 bases. The CDR3 length is 16 residues. The germline V gene encodes CDR1 MDHEN and CDR2 SYDVKM. The junction had 8 bases not matched to a gene; V was cut back by 5 bases and J by 4 bases. The CDR3 region is CASSRTSGSRRYEQYF. The CDR3 DNA reads as TGTGCCAGCAGTCGGACTAGCGGGAGTAGAAGGTACGAGCAGTACTTC. Filled out from reference TRBV28 and TRBJ2-7, the complete variable domain reads DVKVTQSSRYLVKRTGEKVFLECVQDMDHENMFWYRQDPGLGLRLIYFSYDVKMKEKGDIPEGYSVSREKKERFSLILESASTNQTSMYLCASSRTSGSRRYEQYFGPGTRLTVT.

The chain carries TRBV20-1 and TRBJ1-5; D ambiguous. V lost 5 bases to trimming and J lost 3 bases, with 5 bases between them. This CDR3 is 11 amino acids long. Per germline, CDR1 DFQATT and CDR2 SNEGSKA (reference sequence). CDR3 sequence: CSASHNQPQHF. The CDR3 nucleotides are TGCAGTGCTTCCCACAATCAGCCCCAGCATTTT.

This clone was seen a few times. V gene TRBV2 combines with J gene TRBJ2-3; the D gene is possibly TRBD2 (5 bases). In germline, CDR1 is SNHLY, CDR2 FYNNEI. This CDR3 spans 14 amino acids. The V and J ends lost 8 bases and 6 bases respectively, with 18 bases between them. The CDR3 here is CASSRRLPPDTQYF. In DNA form, the CDR3 reads TGTGCCAGCTCACGGAGGCTACCCCCGGATACGCAGTATTTT.

The chain couples TRBV7-3 to TRBJ2-7; D is unresolved. V dropped 0 bases and J dropped 9 bases, with 12 bases sitting between them. Germline CDR1 reads SGHTA; CDR2 reads FQGTGA. The CDR3 has 13 residues. The CDR3 DNA reads as TGTGCCAGCAGCTTAACACAGTTGAGTAGGCAGTACTTC. This encodes CASSLTQLSRQYF.

The J gene is TRBJ2-1, the V gene TRBV19; 9 nucleotides line up with TRBD1. The CDR3 runs 15 residues. Germline assignment: CDR1 LNHDA and CDR2 SQIVND (reference sequence). J lost 7 bases, V lost 4 bases, and 8 bases had no gene match. CDR3 region: CASSTGQGPFNEQFF. Written as DNA, the CDR3 is TGTGCCAGTAGTACCGGACAGGGGCCTTTTAATGAGCAGTTCTTC.

The V gene is TRBV30, the J gene TRBJ2-1, with TRBD1 as a possible D gene (5 bases). V lost 0 bases and J 4 bases, leaving 13 bases between the germline ends. The CDR3 runs 15 residues. Germline CDR1 is GTSNPN and CDR2 is SVGIG (reference sequence). The CDR3 protein is CAWSVRTLEYNEQFF. CDR3 bases: TGTGCCTGGAGTGTACGGACACTGGAGTACAATGAGCAGTTCTTC.

The gene calls are TRBV29-1 and TRBJ2-1; D not certain. This CDR3 is 13 amino acids long. V dropped 3 bases and J dropped 6 bases, with 12 bases sitting between them. CDR1 is SQVTM and CDR2 is ANQGSEA in the germline V gene. This CDR3 is CSVEDWRSNEQFF. The DNA for the CDR3 is TGCAGCGTTGAGGATTGGCGGTCCAATGAGCAGTTCTTC.

This sequence joins TRBV7-2 and TRBJ2-4; no clear D. There are 13 residues in the CDR3. The V and J ends lost 6 bases and 6 bases respectively, with 12 bases between them. The V gene's germline CDR1 is SGHTA and CDR2 FQGNSA. CDR3 nucleotide sequence: TGTGCCAGCAGAATTGACTTGTTAAACATTCAGTACTTC. It is translated as CASRIDLLNIQYF.

The V and J genes are TRBV5-1 and TRBJ2-5; 7 nucleotides match TRBD2. CDR1 SGHRS and CDR2 YFSETQ come from the germline V gene. After removal of 4 bases from V and 0 bases from J, the junction contained 3 bases not matched to a gene. The CDR3 sequence is 14 residues long. The CDR3 is CASSAGLDQETQYF. CDR3 bases: TGCGCCAGCAGCGCCGGACTAGACCAAGAGACCCAGTACTTC.

This clone came up once. Germline is not matched at one junction end, which may reflect a read error. The J gene is TRBJ2-7, the V gene TRBV7-9; perhaps TRBD2 as D (6 bases). Germline V lookup: CDR1 SEHNR, CDR2 FQNEAQ (reference sequence). CDR3 length: 13 amino acids. The CDR3 spells CSSSLGGRNEQYF. CDR3 nucleotide sequence: TGTTCCAGCAGCTTAGGAGGGCGAAACGAGCAGTACTTC.

V and J are TRBV2 and TRBJ2-7, with D possibly matching TRBD2 (6 bases). Per the germline V gene, CDR1 is SNHLY and CDR2 is FYNNEI. The CDR3 is 14 amino acids. Trimming took off 5 bases at V and 5 bases at J, with 16 bases between the two ends. CDR3 nucleotide sequence: TGTGCCAGCAGTCCCCTTCGCGGGGCCCACGAGCAGTACTTC. Its protein is CASSPLRGAHEQYF.

CDR3 protein: CASSYVEIGSGELFF. The CDR3 DNA is TGTGCCAGCAGTTACGTAGAGATAGGGAGCGGGGAGCTGTTTTTT. The rearrangement links TRBV6-5 to TRBJ2-2; the D gene is possibly TRBD2 (5 bases). Germline CDR1 reads MNHEY; CDR2 reads SVGAGI. V was cut by 2 bases and J by 7 bases, with 14 bases left in between. This CDR3 contains 15 residues.

The chain is built from TRBV7-8 and TRBJ2-3; 7 nucleotides align to TRBD1. Germline CDR1 reads SGHVS; CDR2 reads FQNEAQ. The CDR3 extends over 15 amino acids. Trimming at V came to 1 base and at J to 4 bases, leaving 5 bases not matched to a gene. The CDR3 region has the DNA TGTGCCAGCAGCTTAGTAGGGGGCTGGGCAGATACGCAGTATTTT. Its protein product is CASSLVGGWADTQYF.

This clone was recorded a few times. The chain uses TRBV6-5 and TRBJ1-5, with D tentatively TRBD1 (5 bases). Germline lookup yields CDR1 MNHEY and CDR2 SVGAGI. The CDR3 has 13 residues. The V end was cut by 4 bases, the J end by 4 bases, with 8 bases between. The CDR3 region is CASSSQGNQPQHF. For the CDR3, the DNA is TGTGCCAGCAGTTCCCAGGGTAATCAGCCCCAGCATTTT.

Here the CDR3 reads CASRGRDRAYSNQPQHF. As DNA, the CDR3 is TGTGCCAGCAGGGGCCGGGACAGAGCGTATAGCAATCAGCCCCAGCATTTT. This chain links TRBV9 with TRBJ1-5; 7 bases are a match to TRBD1. Germline V gene data show CDR1 as SGDLS and CDR2 as YYNGEE. V lost 5 bases, J lost 0 bases, and 11 bases stayed unmatched. This CDR3 contains 17 residues. Full variable domain (outside the CDR3, taken from reference TRBV9 and TRBJ1-5): DSGVTQTPKHLITATGQRVTLRCSPRSGDLSVYWYQQSLDQGLQFLIQYYNGEERAKGNILERFSAQQFPDLHSELNLSSLELGDSALYFCASRGRDRAYSNQPQHFGDGTRLSIL.

This clone has more than one count but fewer than ten. The J gene is TRBJ1-4, the V gene TRBV2; 8 nucleotides line up with TRBD1. Germline lookup yields CDR1 SNHLY and CDR2 FYNNEI. This CDR3 contains 14 residues. The V and J ends lost 5 bases and 4 bases, in that order; junction bases with no gene match: 3. CDR3 region: CASSRTGINEKLFF. The CDR3 bases are TGTGCCAGCAGTCGGACAGGGATTAATGAAAAACTGTTTTTT.

The chain is built from TRBV7-8 and TRBJ2-7; no definite D call. Germline V CDR1 and CDR2: SGHVS, FQNEAQ. V was cut by 7 bases and J by 0 bases, with 13 bases left in between. The CDR3 runs 14 residues. In nucleotides, the CDR3 is TGTGCCAGCATCAGTATTGAAAGCTCCTACGAGCAGTACTTC. Amino acids: CASISIESSYEQYF.

V and J are TRBV19 and TRBJ1-2, with 8 positions matching TRBD1. Trimming cost V 5 bases and J 7 bases; bases outside gene matches: 6. Germline assignment: CDR1 LNHDA and CDR2 SQIVND (reference sequence). This CDR3 has 13 amino acids. CDR3 amino acids: CASSAAGGSGYTF. Here the CDR3 DNA reads TGTGCCAGTAGTGCCGCAGGGGGCAGTGGCTACACCTTC.

The genes are TRBV5-5 and TRBJ1-4, with D possibly matching TRBD1 (6 bases). The CDR3 length is 15 residues. In germline, CDR1 is SGHKS, CDR2 YYEKEE (reference sequence). Trimming shortened V by 2 bases and J by 8 bases, and 16 bases separated the two germline ends. The CDR3 here is CASSLLQGLGEKLFF. In nucleotides, the CDR3 is TGTGCCAGCAGCTTATTACAGGGATTAGGGGAAAAACTGTTTTTT.

The chain uses TRBV27 and TRBJ2-7; 9 bases line up with TRBD2. The V gene end was trimmed by 5 bases and the J gene end by 1 base; junction bases not matched to a gene: 6. Germline CDR1 reads MNHEY; CDR2 reads SMNVEV (reference sequence). The CDR3 runs 15 residues. The CDR3 nucleotides read TGTGCCAGCAGTCCGATAGCGGGAGTATCCTACGAGCAGTACTTC. This sequence encodes CASSPIAGVSYEQYF.

In this sample, this clone turned up a few times. This chain connects TRBV19 to TRBJ1-2; D may be TRBD1 (6 bases). Looked up from germline, CDR1 is LNHDA and CDR2 is SQIVND (reference sequence). V gave up 4 bases and J gave up 3 bases, with 12 bases separating them. This CDR3 is built from 14 residues. The DNA for the CDR3 is TGTGCCAGTAGTACGCAGGGGTCCTACTATGGCTACACCTTC. It is translated as CASSTQGSYYGYTF.

This clone came up a few times. V gene TRBV5-8 combines with J gene TRBJ2-1; weak D call: TRBD2 (6 bases). V lost 7 bases, J lost 3 bases, and 17 bases lay in between. The CDR3 length is 15 residues. Germline loops: CDR1 SGHTS, CDR2 YDEGEE. The CDR3 reads CASPWDFGGYNEQFF. The CDR3 DNA sequence: TGTGCCAGCCCCTGGGACTTTGGAGGCTACAATGAGCAGTTCTTC.

The chain combines TRBV6-1 with TRBJ2-3; the D is unclear. Trimming pared 6 bases from V and 2 bases from J, leaving 6 bases between. The CDR3 covers 12 residues. Looked up from germline, CDR1 is MNHNS and CDR2 is SASEGT. In DNA, the CDR3 is TGTGCCAGCAGCCAAATCACAGATACGCAGTATTTT. This codes for CASSQITDTQYF.

The chain employs TRBV2 and TRBJ2-1; 10 positions agree with TRBD1. Germline V gives CDR1 SNHLY, CDR2 FYNNEI. The CDR3 loop spans 17 amino acids. The ends lost 4 bases at V and 4 bases at J; junction bases unmatched: 10. The CDR3 reads CASSAGDRGIGYNEQFF. As DNA, the CDR3 is TGTGCCAGCAGTGCGGGGGACAGGGGTATAGGGTACAATGAGCAGTTCTTC.

The rearrangement links TRBV29-1 to TRBJ2-2; D might be TRBD1 (6 bases). Between the trimmed V and J ends, which lost 2 bases and 6 bases, there was a span of 7 bases. The CDR3 totals 12 residues. Germline loops: CDR1 SQVTM, CDR2 ANQGSEA. CDR3 sequence (DNA): TGCAGCGTTGAACAGGGGCCCGGGGAGCTGTTTTTT. This encodes CSVEQGPGELFF.

This clone was counted a single time. The V gene is TRBV28, the J gene TRBJ1-5; 8 bases are a match to TRBD1. This CDR3 is built from 18 residues. The germline V gene encodes CDR1 MDHEN and CDR2 SYDVKM. V gave up 6 bases and J gave up 0 bases; unmatched junction bases: 13. The DNA for the CDR3 is TGTGCCAGCAGCACGGACAGGGATAGAATTTATAGCAATCAGCCCCAGCATTTT. Protein sequence: CASSTDRDRIYSNQPQHF.

The chain couples TRBV6-5 to TRBJ1-1; D gene unclear. Germline loops: CDR1 MNHEY, CDR2 SVGAGI. The length of the CDR3 is 12 residues. With 2 bases removed from V and 7 bases from J, the gap between germline ends came to 8 bases. This CDR3 is CASSYEGFEAFF. CDR3 sequence (DNA): TGTGCCAGCAGTTACGAGGGATTTGAAGCTTTCTTT.

This clone was detected a few times. The chain uses TRBV5-4 and TRBJ2-2, with TRBD2 matching over 9 bases. The CDR3 covers 16 residues. V lost 4 bases and J lost 4; bases outside the gene matches: 8. CDR1 is SGHNT and CDR2 is YYREEE in the germline V gene (reference sequence). The DNA for the CDR3 is TGTGCCAGCAGCCAAGAGTTAGCGGGAGTCACCGGGGAGCTGTTTTTT. This codes for CASSQELAGVTGELFF.

The chain has TRBV5-1 and TRBJ2-7; no clear D gene. Deletions cut 6 bases from V and 3 bases from J, with 19 bases between. Germline loops: CDR1 SGHRS, CDR2 YFSETQ. CDR3 size: 15 residues. The CDR3 reads CASTVEPSAGYEQYF. The CDR3 coding sequence is TGCGCCAGCACCGTGGAACCCTCGGCAGGCTACGAGCAGTACTTC.

This chain joins TRBV15 and TRBJ2-1; a possible D gene is TRBD2 (6 bases). The V and J ends lost 5 bases and 10 bases respectively, with 15 bases between them. The CDR3 is 13 residues long. In germline, CDR1 is LNHNV, CDR2 YYDKDF (reference sequence). The CDR3 DNA sequence: TGTGCCACCAGCTCTAAACTAGCTGGGGAGCAGTTCTTC. Translating it yields CATSSKLAGEQFF.

The rearrangement links TRBV19 to TRBJ1-2, with 7 bases identical to TRBD1. Per the germline V gene, CDR1 is LNHDA and CDR2 is SQIVND (reference sequence). The CDR3 loop spans 14 amino acids. V lost 5 bases, J lost 4 bases, and 7 bases stayed unmatched. CDR3 DNA sequence: TGTGCCAGTAGTTCCCGGGACAGACCCTATGGCTACACCTTC. It codes for CASSSRDRPYGYTF.